Presented here are 19 T cell receptor beta chains from one specimen sequenced in a study of shared clonotypes between healthy human individuals. Sequenced by immunoSEQ multiplex PCR; TCRdb stores in-frame clones only, minus some. This sample yields about 600,000 clones, of which around 80% are seen a single time; more than 10% belongs to the top ten. Sequencing was performed on PBMCs. These receptors all stem from a woman in her 40s in good health. Some clones in this sample may be carry-over from other donors' samples.

A single count supports this clone. The chain combines TRBV19 with TRBJ2-7; 8 bases are shared with TRBD1. The CDR3 totals 13 residues. Germline CDR1 reads LNHDA; CDR2 reads SQIVND (reference sequence). Trimming at V came to 6 bases and at J to 7 bases, leaving 8 bases not matched to a gene. The CDR3: CASRTTGAREQYF. The DNA of the CDR3 is TGTGCCAGTAGAACGACAGGGGCTCGGGAGCAGTACTTC.

The chain uses TRBV5-1 and TRBJ2-5, with no clear D. In germline, CDR1 is SGHRS, CDR2 YFSETQ. V gave up 6 bases and J gave up 3 bases, with 12 bases separating them. CDR3 length: 13 residues. The CDR3 loop is CASTAMGKETQYF. In DNA form, the CDR3 reads TGCGCCAGCACGGCGATGGGTAAAGAGACCCAGTACTTC. The full variable domain, rest sourced from reference TRBV5-1 and TRBJ2-5, is KAGVTQTPRYLIKTRGQQVTLSCSPISGHRSVSWYQQTPGQGLQFLFEYFSETQRNKGNFPGRFSGRQFSNSRSEMNVSTLELGDSALYLCASTAMGKETQYFGPGTRLLVL.

The chain links TRBV7-3 to TRBJ2-1; TRBD2 is a possible D gene (5 bases). Germline CDR1 and CDR2: SGHTA and FQGTGA. V dropped 5 bases and J dropped 0 bases, with 14 bases sitting between them. The CDR3 sequence is 16 residues long. The DNA of the CDR3 is TGTGCCAGCAGCCTCCGGACTCGAAGCTCCTACAATGAGCAGTTCTTC. Translation gives CASSLRTRSSYNEQFF.

This sequence joins TRBV5-1 and TRBJ1-3; possibly TRBD1 for D (5 bases). The germline V and J ends were trimmed by 5 bases and 11 bases, with 17 bases remaining between them. Germline V gene data show CDR1 as SGHRS and CDR2 as YFSETQ. The CDR3 has 13 residues. This chain's CDR3 is CASSSRGAIPIYF. As DNA, the CDR3 is TGCGCCAGCAGTTCCCGGGGCGCGATCCCCATATATTTT.

The J gene is TRBJ1-2, the V gene TRBV7-9; 10 bases line up with TRBD1. The CDR3 sequence is 19 residues long. The J segment lost 5 bases and the V segment lost 5 bases, leaving 20 bases of the junction unmatched. Germline assignment: CDR1 SEHNR and CDR2 FQNEAQ (reference sequence). CDR3 protein: CASSPLGPGTGDRRYGYTF. The CDR3 nucleotides read TGTGCCAGCAGCCCCTTGGGGCCCGGGACAGGGGATCGAAGGTATGGCTACACCTTC.

The chain employs TRBV13 and TRBJ1-2; no clear D. The CDR3 spans 15 residues. Trimming shortened V by 5 bases and J by 2 bases, and 15 bases separated the two germline ends. Germline values: CDR1 PRHDT, CDR2 FYEKMQ (reference sequence). In nucleotides, the CDR3 is TGTGCCAGCAGCCCCCCGGGTAGCAGGAACTATGGCTACACCTTC. Translating gives CASSPPGSRNYGYTF. The complete variable domain, with remaining parts taken from reference TRBV13 and TRBJ1-2, reads AAGVIQSPRHLIKEKRETATLKCYPIPRHDTVYWYQQGPGQDPQFLISFYEKMQSDKGSIPDRFSAQQFSDYHSELNMSSLELGDSALYFCASSPPGSRNYGYTFGSGTRLTVV.

The chain is built from TRBV4-1 and TRBJ2-3; 9 bases match TRBD2. The V gene end was trimmed by 0 bases and the J gene end by 2 bases; junction bases not matched to a gene: 6. The CDR3 loop spans 17 amino acids. Germline-derived CDR1 and CDR2 are MGHRA and YSYEKL. The CDR3 spells CASSQERTSGPTDTQYF. For the CDR3, the DNA is TGCGCCAGCAGCCAAGAGCGAACTAGCGGGCCCACAGATACGCAGTATTTT.

This clone was counted between two and nine times. Other DNA sequences in this specimen translate into the identical CDR3. The rearrangement uses TRBV30 and TRBJ1-6, with D uncertain. Trimming removed 1 base at V and 8 bases at J, with 18 bases between. This CDR3 spans 16 amino acids. Germline V gene lookup returns CDR1 GTSNPN and CDR2 SVGIG (reference sequence). In DNA form, the CDR3 reads TGTGCCTGGAGTGACCCCCCTCCGGTTTGGGATTCACCCCTCCACTTT. As protein: CAWSDPPPVWDSPLHF.

The rearrangement joins TRBV6-5 to TRBJ2-1, with D possibly matching TRBD2 (6 bases). Germline V gives CDR1 MNHEY, CDR2 SVGAGI. Trimming took off 5 bases at V and 8 bases at J, with 19 bases between the two ends. This CDR3 has 15 residues. For the CDR3, the DNA is TGTGCCAGCAGTAAAACGGGACTCCCGAGGGATGAGCAGTTCTTC. Translation: CASSKTGLPRDEQFF.

The chain uses TRBV28 and TRBJ2-2, with unresolved D. Per the germline V gene, CDR1 is MDHEN and CDR2 is SYDVKM. The length of the CDR3 is 15 residues. The germline V and J ends were trimmed by 3 bases and 4 bases, with 12 bases remaining between them. CDR3 nucleotides: TGTGCCAGCAGTTTTAGTACAGCCCTCACCGGGGAGCTGTTTTTT. This codes for CASSFSTALTGELFF. Using reference TRBV28 and TRBJ2-2 for the parts outside the CDR3, the full variable domain is DVKVTQSSRYLVKRTGEKVFLECVQDMDHENMFWYRQDPGLGLRLIYFSYDVKMKEKGDIPEGYSVSREKKERFSLILESASTNQTSMYLCASSFSTALTGELFFGEGSRLTVL.

Many counts were recorded for this clone. The rearrangement links TRBV2 to TRBJ2-1, with 16 bases aligning to TRBD2. J lost 15 bases, V lost 6 bases, and 8 bases had no gene match. CDR1 and CDR2 from the germline V gene are SNHLY and FYNNEI. The CDR3 has 14 residues. This chain's CDR3 is CASSPGTSGRGGFF. The CDR3 DNA is TGTGCCAGCAGCCCCGGGACTAGCGGGAGGGGGGGGTTCTTC. The whole variable domain, remainder taken from reference TRBV2 and TRBJ2-1, is EPEVTQTPSHQVTQMGQEVILRCVPISNHLYFYWYRQILGQKVEFLVSFYNNEISEKSEIFDDQFSVERPDGSNFTLKIRSTKLEDSAMYFCASSPGTSGRGGFFGPGTRLTVL.

V usage is TRBV27 and J usage is TRBJ2-7; tentatively, D is TRBD1 or TRBD2 (5 bases each). The CDR3 runs 13 residues. CDR1 is MNHEY and CDR2 is SMNVEV in the germline V gene (reference sequence). V dropped 1 base and J dropped 7 bases, with 11 bases sitting between them. The CDR3 spells CASSLYSEGEQYF. The CDR3 DNA is TGTGCCAGCAGTTTATATTCCGAGGGGGAGCAGTACTTC.

This clone is a singleton in its sample. V usage is TRBV10-3 and J usage is TRBJ2-3; perhaps TRBD1 as D (5 bases). The CDR3 runs 14 residues. V was shortened by 5 bases and J by 0 bases, with 9 bases between the two germline ends. Germline V gene sequence: CDR1 ENHRY, CDR2 SYGVKD. CDR3 sequence (DNA): TGTGCCATCAGTCGACAGAGAAGCACAGATACGCAGTATTTT. This encodes CAISRQRSTDTQYF.

This CDR3 reads CASSPTYRDLFTEAFF. For the CDR3, the DNA is TGTGCCAGCAGTCCCACTTACCGGGACCTATTCACTGAAGCTTTCTTT. This sequence joins TRBV27 and TRBJ1-1, with D possibly being TRBD1 (5 bases). Germline CDR1 reads MNHEY; CDR2 reads SMNVEV (reference sequence). Between the trimmed V and J ends, which lost 5 bases and 4 bases, there was a span of 20 bases. This CDR3 has 16 residues.

The rearrangement joins TRBV28 to TRBJ1-5; no clear D. Trimming removed 2 bases at V and 5 bases at J, with 7 bases between. CDR1 and CDR2 from the germline V gene are MDHEN and SYDVKM. The CDR3 is 13 amino acids. Written as DNA, the CDR3 is TGTGCCAGCAGTTTAGGACGGGATCAGCCCCAGCATTTT. Protein product: CASSLGRDQPQHF.

The chain has TRBV4-2 and TRBJ1-5; no definite D call. This CDR3 spans 15 amino acids. CDR1 LGHNA and CDR2 YNFKEQ come from the germline V gene. V dropped 1 base and J dropped 2 bases, with 9 bases sitting between them. The CDR3 DNA reads as TGTGCCAGCAGCCAAGGACGCGGGGGCAATCAGCCCCAGCATTTT. It codes for CASSQGRGGNQPQHF.

The rearrangement links TRBV5-1 to TRBJ2-6; D not resolved. V lost 5 bases and J lost 0, with 15 bases in between. The CDR3 sequence is 17 residues long. The V gene's germline CDR1 is SGHRS and CDR2 YFSETQ. This CDR3 is CASRISGSTSGANVLTF. CDR3 sequence (DNA): TGCGCCAGCAGAATATCCGGCAGTACCTCTGGGGCCAACGTCCTGACTTTC.

The V gene is TRBV4-3, the J gene TRBJ1-4; D may be TRBD1 (6 bases). The CDR3 is 16 residues long. V lost 0 bases, J lost 9 bases, and 17 bases lay in between. CDR1 and CDR2 from the germline V gene are LGHNA and YSLEER. CDR3 residues: CASSQDRGATVQKLFF. Written as DNA, the CDR3 is TGCGCCAGCAGCCAAGATCGGGGGGCGACGGTTCAAAAACTGTTTTTT.

V and J are TRBV10-3 and TRBJ2-5; weak D call: TRBD2 (7 bases). Trimming cost V 6 bases and J 1 base, with 9 bases left between them. The CDR3 has 13 residues. Germline values: CDR1 ENHRY, CDR2 SYGVKD. CDR3 residues: CAIRAGAQETQYF. DNA of the CDR3: TGTGCCATCAGGGCGGGGGCCCAAGAGACCCAGTACTTC.